The present T cell receptor (beta chain) was sequenced within a study of shared clonotypes between healthy human individuals. Germline V gene lookup returns CDR1 MNHEY and CDR2 SMNVEV (reference sequence). The CDR3 is 15 residues long. Trimming shortened V by 1 base and J by 5 bases, and 14 bases separated the two germline ends. Sequencing was performed with immunoSEQ multiplex PCR; in TCRdb, only in-frame clones are kept and a portion is missing. This sample yields about 2.4 million clones, of which 80% to 95% are seen a single time; 0.35% to 0.45% belongs to the top ten. Nashville, Tennessee was home to all donors, who were Caucasian adults. This clone was picked up one time. Its specificity is unknown. Overall study findings and caveats: An effect of sequencing depth on clonotype sharing among donors was expected. It was the non-shared clonotypes that had lower generation probabilities than clonotypes shared by all four donors. Of the naive CD4 clonotypes, roughly 5.2% were shared across several donors.

The receptor was derived from a man between 18 and 35 years old in good health. Some clones in this sample may be carry-over from other donors' samples. Sequences were obtained from naive CD4+ T cells from PBMCs. The subset was: CD45RA+ positively selected. This sequence joins TRBV27 and TRBJ1-1; no definite D call. The CDR3 DNA is TGTGCCAGCAGTTTATATTGGGCAGGAGGGACTGAAGCTTTCTTT. The encoded protein is CASSLYWAGGTEAFF.